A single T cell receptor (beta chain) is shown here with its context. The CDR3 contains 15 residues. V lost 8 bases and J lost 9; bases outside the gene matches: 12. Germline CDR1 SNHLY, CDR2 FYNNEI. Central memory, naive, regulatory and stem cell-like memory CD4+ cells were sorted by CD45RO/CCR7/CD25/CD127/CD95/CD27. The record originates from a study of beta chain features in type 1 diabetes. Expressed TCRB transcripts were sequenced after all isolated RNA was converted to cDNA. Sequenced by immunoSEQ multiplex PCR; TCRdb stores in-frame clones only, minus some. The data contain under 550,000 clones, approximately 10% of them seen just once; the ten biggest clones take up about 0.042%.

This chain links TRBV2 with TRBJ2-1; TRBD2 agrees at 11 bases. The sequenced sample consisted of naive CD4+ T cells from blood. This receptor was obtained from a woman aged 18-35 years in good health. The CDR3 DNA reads TGTGCCAGCTGTGGGACTAGCGGATGTTACGGTGAGCAGTTCTTC. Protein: CASCGTSGCYGEQFF.